This is a list of T cell receptor beta chains from one sample in a study of blood T cell repertoires in COVID-19. The data were produced by immunoSEQ multiplex PCR, yet TCRdb's version contains in-frame clones alone and is incomplete. Here the sample spans roughly 240,000 clones, more than 75% being singletons. Source material: peripheral blood. The source is a woman aged 60-75 years who had recovered from COVID-19. CDR3s include the opening cysteine and the closing phenylalanine or tryptophan. The order of the fields is J gene, clone size, V gene, CDR3 length, D gene, CDR3 DNA, CDR3 protein. D genes are given only for firm matches. Clone size is shown for a subset of rows, as once, few, many or a class of expanded clone.

>TRBJ2-2|few|TRBV4-2|15|TRBD2
TGTGCCAGCAGCCTGAGCGGGGGATGGACCGGGGAGCTGTTTTTT
CASSLSGGWTGELFF
>TRBJ2-2|-|TRBV6-6|12|-
TGTGCCAGCAGTCCTAAGACCGGGGAGCTGTTTTTT
CASSPKTGELFF
>TRBJ1-6|-|TRBV7-3|13|-
TGTGCCAGCAGCCTCCTCCCTAATTCACCCCTCCACTTT
CASSLLPNSPLHF
>TRBJ1-2|-|TRBV5-1|14|-
TGCGCCAGCAGCTTAGGCGGCCAGTTCTATGGCTACACCTTC
CASSLGGQFYGYTF
>TRBJ2-7|-|TRBV27|14|TRBD1
TGTGCCAGCAGTTCCCAGGGGGCCGTTTACGAGCAGTACTTC
CASSSQGAVYEQYF
>TRBJ2-7|-|TRBV6-5|14|-
TGTGCCAGCAGCAGGGGCCAAGCCCTCGACGAGCAGTACTTC
CASSRGQALDEQYF
>TRBJ2-7|-|TRBV12-3/TRBV12-4|13|-
TGTGCCAGCAGTCCGTACAGGGAGGGCGAGCAGTACTTC
CASSPYREGEQYF
>TRBJ1-6|once|TRBV4-1|15|-
TGCGCCAGCAGCCAAGGGTGGACAGCCAATTCACCCCTCCACTTT
CASSQGWTANSPLHF
>TRBJ2-3|-|TRBV15|15|-
TGTGCCACCAGCCGCAGGGGTTTGGGCACAGATACGCAGTATTTT
CATSRRGLGTDTQYF
>TRBJ2-3|-|TRBV29-1|15|-
TGCAGCGTTGAAGCTGTCCCCGCGTCGGCAGATACGCAGTATTTT
CSVEAVPASADTQYF
>TRBJ2-1|-|TRBV5-1|15|-
TGCGCCAGCAGCTTGAGTACAGGTGATTACAATGAGCAGTTCTTC
CASSLSTGDYNEQFF
>TRBJ1-3|-|TRBV4-2|15|TRBD1
TGTGCCAGCAGCCTTGACAGGGGCTCTGGAAACACCATATATTTT
CASSLDRGSGNTIYF
>TRBJ1-2|-|TRBV6-1|12|-
TGTGCCAGCAGTGAGTTACAGAGCGGCTACACCTTC
CASSELQSGYTF
>TRBJ1-2|-|TRBV11-2|15|TRBD1
TGTGCCAGCAGCTTTACCCCGACAGGGGGAGGTGGCTACACCTTC
CASSFTPTGGGGYTF
>TRBJ1-6|-|TRBV15|15|-
TGTGCCACCAGCAGAGATTTGGGGGCTTGGACACCCCTCCACTTT
CATSRDLGAWTPLHF
>TRBJ1-6|-|TRBV5-4|15|TRBD1
TGTGCCAGCAGCCCCTGGACAGGGGATAATTCACCCCTCCACTTT
CASSPWTGDNSPLHF
>TRBJ2-7|few|TRBV7-2|15|-
TGTGCCAGCAGCCTACTGTGGACAGTCTCCTACGAGCAGTACTTC
CASSLLWTVSYEQYF
>TRBJ2-7|-|TRBV7-2|16|TRBD2
TGTGCCAGCAGCCTAGCCCCTAGCGGCGCAAGAAACGAGCAGTACTTC
CASSLAPSGARNEQYF
>TRBJ1-6|-|TRBV10-3|14|-
TGTGCCATCAGTGAGGATAGGGAGTATTCACCCCTCCACTTT
CAISEDREYSPLHF
>TRBJ2-5|-|TRBV24-1|15|-
TGTGCCACCAGTGATTTGGGGGGCCCGCAAGAGACCCAGTACTTC
CATSDLGGPQETQYF